The 22 T cell receptor beta chains reported below all come from one sample, sequenced in a study of OX40 agonist ivuxolimab in advanced cancers. The assay was immunoSEQ multiplex PCR, and TCRdb's table has in-frame clones only and misses some. The table shows tens of thousands of clones, with 85% to 90% occurring only once. Material: CD4+ or CD8+ T cells sorted from blood, obtained in a trial of the OX40 agonist ivuxolimab. The receptors here all came from an adult with an advanced solid tumor such as melanoma, head and neck, liver or kidney cancer.

J is TRBJ2-2 and V is TRBV9; 8 bases fit TRBD1. The germline CDR1 and CDR2 sequences are SGDLS and YYNGEE. Trimming at V came to 0 bases and at J to 4 bases, leaving 2 bases not matched to a gene. The CDR3 extends over 15 amino acids. CDR3 in amino acids: CASSVADRATGELFF. The CDR3 nucleotides read TGTGCCAGCAGCGTAGCGGACAGGGCCACCGGGGAGCTGTTTTTT.

The V call is TRBV5-1, the J call TRBJ2-7, with 8 nucleotides matching TRBD1. Germline CDR1 and CDR2: SGHRS and YFSETQ. The CDR3 spans 15 residues. Losses at the gene ends were 2 bases for V and 4 bases for J; bases not matched to a gene: 8. CDR3 nucleotides: TGCGCCAGCAGCTTAGAAGGACAGGGACATTACGAGCAGTACTTC. It yields the protein CASSLEGQGHYEQYF.

The V call is TRBV7-2, the J call TRBJ2-3; D call uncertain. The CDR3 contains 12 residues. V was clipped by 5 bases and J by 5 bases, with 8 bases between them. CDR1 is SGHTA and CDR2 is FQGNSA in the germline V gene. CDR3 protein: CASSRTGDTQYF. Here the CDR3 DNA reads TGTGCCAGCAGCCGAACCGGAGATACGCAGTATTTT.

V and J are TRBV5-6 and TRBJ1-4, with D maybe TRBD1 (5 bases). Between the trimmed V and J ends, which lost 4 bases and 2 bases, there was a span of 9 bases. Germline loops: CDR1 SGHDT, CDR2 YYEEEE. The CDR3 sequence is 14 residues long. The CDR3 nucleotides are TGTGCCAGCAGCAAGGGGTTCACTAATGAAAAACTGTTTTTT. It specifies CASSKGFTNEKLFF.

The rearrangement links TRBV9 to TRBJ2-5; 12 bases fit TRBD1. Germline V gene sequence: CDR1 SGDLS, CDR2 YYNGEE. V lost 0 bases, J lost 11 bases, and 8 bases stayed unmatched. The CDR3 is 15 amino acids. The CDR3 coding sequence is TGTGCCAGCAGCGTAGAGGGACAGGGGGCCGATGAGCAGTACTTC. It codes for CASSVEGQGADEQYF.

The chain uses TRBV19 and TRBJ2-7; 8 bases fit TRBD1. V gave up 5 bases and J gave up 3 bases; unmatched junction bases: 6. Germline V lookup: CDR1 LNHDA, CDR2 SQIVND (reference sequence). CDR3 size: 14 residues. CDR3 coding DNA: TGTGCCAGTAGTTCCGGACAGGGTATCTACGAGCAGTACTTC. It translates to CASSSGQGIYEQYF.

The chain is built from TRBV19 and TRBJ2-7, with TRBD1 matching 7 bases. Germline trimming cut 4 bases from V and 4 bases from J; bases unmatched to any gene: 7. The CDR3 extends over 14 amino acids. CDR1 and CDR2 from the germline V gene are LNHDA and SQIVND (reference sequence). CDR3 bases: TGTGCCAGTAGTAAGGAGACAGGGTGGTACGAGCAGTACTTC. It yields the protein CASSKETGWYEQYF.

This clone is deemed large. The chain couples TRBV7-2 to TRBJ2-7; D unresolved. The CDR3 has 13 amino acids. Trimming removed 3 bases at V and 4 bases at J, with 10 bases between. The germline CDR1 and CDR2 sequences are SGHTA and FQGNSA. The CDR3: CASSFSGSYEQYF. The CDR3 bases are TGTGCCAGCAGCTTTTCCGGGTCGTACGAGCAGTACTTC.

The chain links TRBV13 to TRBJ1-6; D ambiguous. Germline assignment: CDR1 PRHDT and CDR2 FYEKMQ (reference sequence). The CDR3 runs 13 residues. Between the trimmed V and J ends, which lost 5 bases and 10 bases, there was a span of 12 bases. The CDR3 coding sequence is TGTGCCAGCAGCCGCGAATTCGGGTCACCCCTCCACTTT. Protein: CASSREFGSPLHF.

This chain links TRBV10-1 with TRBJ2-5, with D uncertain. The closer fit of TRBJ2-7 to the DNA end suggests the J call may be wrong. CDR1 is WNHNN, CDR2 SYGVQD, per germline (reference sequence). This CDR3 has 12 amino acids. CDR3 region: CASSPSQYEQYF. CDR3 sequence (DNA): TGCGCCAGCAGTCCCAGTCAGTACGAGCAGTACTTC.

The rearrangement joins TRBV5-6 to TRBJ1-5, with D hard to call. There are 13 residues in the CDR3. V lost 0 bases to trimming and J lost 7 bases, with 8 bases between them. CDR1 SGHDT and CDR2 YYEEEE come from the germline V gene. The CDR3 here is CASSLGRGQPQHF. The CDR3 DNA reads TGTGCCAGCAGCTTGGGGCGGGGACAGCCCCAGCATTTT.

This clone was counted a single time. The rearrangement joins TRBV30 to TRBJ1-6; TRBD1 is a possible D gene (5 bases). CDR1 is GTSNPN and CDR2 is SVGIG in the germline V gene (reference sequence). The CDR3 totals 14 residues. Trimming pared 3 bases from V and 7 bases from J, leaving 13 bases between. The CDR3 nucleotides read TGTGCCTGGAGGCCGGGACCAACAAATTCACCCCTCCACTTT. Translation: CAWRPGPTNSPLHF.

The chain carries TRBV5-1 and TRBJ2-5, with TRBD1 as a possible D gene (6 bases). V was pared by 2 bases and J by 1 base, with 9 bases between. This CDR3 region has 14 residues. Germline assignment: CDR1 SGHRS and CDR2 YFSETQ. The CDR3 is CASSLAQGQETQYF. CDR3 bases: TGCGCCAGCAGCTTAGCACAGGGCCAAGAGACCCAGTACTTC.

This chain uses TRBV11-2 with TRBJ1-1; 8 bases match TRBD1. Germline CDR1 and CDR2: SGHAT and FQNNGV. The CDR3 has 14 residues. V gave up 3 bases and J gave up 2 bases; unmatched junction bases: 2. The DNA of the CDR3 is TGTGCCAGCAGCTTCACAGGGGGAAACACTGAAGCTTTCTTT. Amino acids: CASSFTGGNTEAFF.

The chain uses TRBV7-8 and TRBJ1-1; 10 nucleotides match TRBD1. Trimming cost V 6 bases and J 6 bases; bases outside gene matches: 13. Germline V gene lookup returns CDR1 SGHVS and CDR2 FQNEAQ. This CDR3 comprises 16 residues. Here the CDR3 reads CASSRTLGQGTSEAFF. CDR3 coding DNA: TGTGCCAGCAGTCGCACCCTGGGACAGGGGACATCTGAAGCTTTCTTT.

The rearrangement uses TRBV7-8 and TRBJ1-6, with D uncertain. The germline V gene encodes CDR1 SGHVS and CDR2 FQNEAQ. V gave up 5 bases and J gave up 8 bases, with 19 bases separating them. The CDR3 contains 16 residues. The CDR3 here is CASSPMSPLLDSPLHF. The DNA for the CDR3 is TGTGCCAGCAGCCCAATGTCGCCCTTATTGGATTCACCCCTCCACTTT.

In its sample, this clone was seen a few times. This chain links TRBV27 with TRBJ1-4; 9 bases agree with TRBD1. Germline CDR1 and CDR2: MNHEY and SMNVEV (reference sequence). J was trimmed by 3 bases and V by 6 bases; bases with no gene match: 14. This CDR3 contains 18 residues. The CDR3 bases are TGTGCCAGCAGCCCCTCGGGGACAGGGATACCCCCTAATGAAAAACTGTTTTTT. Translated: CASSPSGTGIPPNEKLFF.

The rearrangement uses TRBV21-1 and TRBJ2-1; TRBD1 reflects the table's D call only, with no check against the DNA. TRBV21-1 is classified as a pseudogene. CDR3 length: 21 amino acids. Here the CDR3 reads CASSKGVEAGKTDSAYNEQFF. The CDR3 DNA reads TGTGCCAGCAGCAAAGGGGTTGAGGCAGGGAAGACTGATTCTGCCTACAATGAGCAGTTCTTC.

This rearrangement joins TRBV7-2 to TRBJ1-4; unclear D gene. The CDR3 covers 13 residues. The germline V gene encodes CDR1 SGHTA and CDR2 FQGNSA. Trimming pared 3 bases from V and 7 bases from J, leaving 9 bases between. The CDR3 DNA reads TGTGCCAGCAGCTTCAACCCCTCTGAAAAACTGTTTTTT. As protein: CASSFNPSEKLFF.

This clone was recorded once. This chain uses TRBV7-9 with TRBJ2-2; 8 bases are a match to TRBD1. Trimming removed 1 base from V and 1 base from J; junction bases left unmatched: 2. Germline-derived CDR1 and CDR2 are SEHNR and FQNEAQ (reference sequence). This CDR3 has 16 amino acids. CDR3 sequence: CASSLGQGLNTGELFF. The CDR3 coding sequence is TGTGCCAGCAGCTTAGGACAGGGGTTGAACACCGGGGAGCTGTTTTTT.

The genes are TRBV7-9 and TRBJ1-1; no reliable D call. V lost 2 bases to trimming and J lost 1 base, with 8 bases between them. Germline values: CDR1 SEHNR, CDR2 FQNEAQ (reference sequence). This CDR3 spans 14 amino acids. This chain's CDR3 is CASSLLGKNTEAFF. The CDR3, as DNA: TGTGCCAGCAGCTTATTGGGGAAGAACACTGAAGCTTTCTTT. The whole variable domain, remainder taken from reference TRBV7-9 and TRBJ1-1, is DTGVSQNPRHKITKRGQNVTFRCDPISEHNRLYWYRQTLGQGPEFLTYFQNEAQLEKSRLLSDRFSAERPKGSFSTLEIQRTEQGDSAMYLCASSLLGKNTEAFFGQGTRLTVV.

This clone was detected only once. The chain employs TRBV9 and TRBJ2-3, with 9 bases aligning to TRBD2. V gave up 1 base and J gave up 5 bases; unmatched junction bases: 8. The CDR3 contains 16 residues. Germline CDR1 SGDLS, CDR2 YYNGEE. The CDR3, as DNA: TGTGCCAGCAGCGTAAATGCGGCGGGAGGGATAGATACGCAGTATTTT. Amino acids: CASSVNAAGGIDTQYF.